This TCR beta chain was recorded in a study of identical twins' blood T cells. Study results and caveats: Environmental influences on twin similarity could not be excluded.

The donors were healthy female monozygous twins, three pairs in total. MiXCR was run by TCRdb on the 5' RACE reads, yielding one entry per CDR3 protein. The data show about 370,000 distinct CDR3 sequences, with about 28% seen just once and 6% to 7% held by the top ten. Concerning this clonotype: As yet, its antigen is unknown.

The origin of this receptor is a woman aged 18-50 years in good health. The specimen was PBMCs.

The CDR3 DNA reads TGTGCCAGCAGAAGGGACAGGGGAAGAAATGAGCAGTTCTTC. It is translated as CASRRDRGRNEQFF. The chain couples TRBV2 to TRBJ2-1; 10 nucleotides match TRBD1. This CDR3 is 14 amino acids long. J gave up 7 bases and V 6 bases, and 6 bases lay outside the gene matches. CDR1 and CDR2 (germline): SNHLY, FYNNEI.